This is a list of T cell receptor beta chains from one sample in a study of blood T cell repertoires in COVID-19. The repertoire was sequenced with immunoSEQ multiplex PCR; TCRdb's copy has only in-frame clones and lacks some. Found here are around 61,000 clones, approximately 84% of them singletons; the top ten hold 3.2%. Sample: peripheral blood. The receptors come from a man in his fifties or sixties with active COVID-19. The CDR3 runs from the conserved cysteine through the conserved F or W. The D gene is left open where the match is weak. A row's size may be missing; if present it is once, few, many or a size class.

NA,TRBJ2-6,TRBV19,NA,CASSIRRRGSSGANVLTF,TGTGCCAGTAGTATACGGCGCAGGGGAAGCTCTGGGGCCAACGTCCTGACTTTC
NA,TRBJ1-5,TRBV28,NA,CASSSSQPQHF,TGTGCCAGCAGTTCCAGTCAGCCCCAGCATTTT
TRBD2,TRBJ2-7,TRBV7-7,few,CASSPSQTSGGYEQYF,TGTGCTAGCAGCCCCTCCCAAACTAGCGGGGGGTACGAGCAGTACTTC
NA,TRBJ2-5,TRBV5-1,NA,CASSPEGEETQYF,TGCGCCAGCAGCCCGGAGGGTGAAGAGACCCAGTACTTC
TRBD1,TRBJ2-7,TRBV7-8,NA,CASSLVRGRTGDLYEQYF,TGTGCCAGCAGCTTAGTCCGAGGCCGGACAGGGGATCTCTACGAGCAGTACTTC
TRBD2,TRBJ2-1,TRBV27,NA,CASSLRAPLAVYNEQFF,TGTGCCAGCAGTTTAAGGGCCCCCCTAGCGGTTTACAATGAGCAGTTCTTC
NA,TRBJ2-1,TRBV19,NA,CASRLRDTARDEQFF,TGTGCCAGTAGGCTCCGGGACACCGCGCGGGATGAGCAGTTCTTC
NA,TRBJ2-7,TRBV24-1,NA,CATSRGASYEQYF,TGTGCCACCAGTCGCGGGGCCTCCTACGAGCAGTACTTC
NA,TRBJ1-2,TRBV10-2,NA,CASRRGSGGYTF,TGCGCCAGCAGGCGGGGATCGGGAGGCTACACCTTC
TRBD2,TRBJ2-7,TRBV27,NA,CASSFGRVGEQYF,TGTGCCAGCAGTTTCGGGAGGGTAGGTGAGCAGTACTTC
TRBD1,TRBJ1-4,TRBV7-2,NA,CASSPWGQGLEKLFF,TGTGCCAGCAGCCCCTGGGGACAGGGCCTTGAAAAACTGTTTTTT
NA,TRBJ2-4,TRBV21-1,NA,CASRLRGIQYF,TGTGCCAGCAGACTTCGGGGCATTCAGTACTTC
NA,TRBJ2-5,TRBV5-1,NA,CASSLSRVQETQYF,TGCGCCAGCAGCTTGTCGAGGGTGCAAGAGACCCAGTACTTC
TRBD2,TRBJ2-5,TRBV7-8,NA,CASSPDRTSGGYRETQYF,TGTGCCAGCAGCCCCGACCGGACTAGCGGGGGGTACAGGGAGACCCAGTACTTC
NA,TRBJ2-7,TRBV5-1,NA,CASSLSTGQSTYEQYF,TGCGCCAGCAGCCTTTCAACGGGACAATCTACCTACGAGCAGTACTTC
TRBD1,TRBJ2-3,TRBV5-1,NA,CASSLQGPDTQYF,TGCGCCAGCAGCTTACAGGGGCCAGATACGCAGTATTTT
NA,TRBJ2-3,TRBV7-6,NA,CASSFRTSQSPDTQYF,TGTGCCAGCAGCTTCCGAACTAGCCAGTCCCCAGATACGCAGTATTTT
NA,TRBJ2-5,TRBV5-1,NA,CASSLEAGETQYF,TGCGCCAGCAGCTTGGAGGCGGGAGAGACCCAGTACTTC
TRBD1,TRBJ1-3,TRBV6-5,NA,CASRPQGLAGNTIYF,TGTGCCAGCAGACCACAGGGGCTAGCTGGAAACACCATATATTTT
NA,TRBJ2-5,TRBV3-1/TRBV3-2,NA,CASSQDRAGGETQYF,TGTGCCAGCAGCCAAGATCGGGCTGGCGGGGAGACCCAGTACTTC